The 16 T cell receptor beta chains below all came from one sample that was sequenced in a study of blood T cell repertoires in COVID-19. Using immunoSEQ multiplex PCR, the repertoire was profiled, and TCRdb retains in-frame clones only, with some absent. This table holds roughly 3,500 clones, 65% to 80% found once. Sequencing was performed on peripheral blood. These receptors originate from a human donor in a cohort sampled during active COVID-19.

This clone has only one observation. Other nucleotide sequences in the sample specify the same CDR3. The chain employs TRBV28 and TRBJ1-1; D is undetermined. This CDR3 contains 11 residues. The germline gives CDR1 MDHEN, CDR2 SYDVKM. V lost 5 bases, J lost 6 bases, and 7 bases lay in between. CDR3 nucleotides: TGTGCCAGCAGTCGACAAGCTGAAGCTTTCTTT. Translation: CASSRQAEAFF.

The V gene is TRBV7-6, the J gene TRBJ2-1; 12 bases agree with TRBD2. The CDR3 consists of 17 residues. V lost 6 bases and J lost 5; bases outside the gene matches: 11. Germline V gene lookup returns CDR1 SGHVS and CDR2 FNYEAQ. CDR3 nucleotides: TGTGCCAGCAGTTCCCTACTAGCGGGAGGCCTCAACAATGAGCAGTTCTTC. It encodes CASSSLLAGGLNNEQFF.

This clone came up a few times. This chain joins TRBV6-4 and TRBJ1-1; perhaps TRBD1 as D (6 bases). Germline-derived CDR1 and CDR2 are MRHNA and SNTAGT. Trimming removed 5 bases at V and 1 base at J, with 8 bases between. This CDR3 is built from 13 residues. The CDR3 sequence is CASSSGQNTEAFF. The CDR3 DNA is TGTGCCAGCAGTTCGGGACAGAACACTGAAGCTTTCTTT.

The rearrangement links TRBV6-2 or TRBV6-3 to TRBJ1-5; D perhaps matches TRBD1 (6 bases). In germline, CDR1 is MNHEY, CDR2 SVGEGT. The CDR3 consists of 14 residues. V was clipped by 0 bases and J by 4 bases, with 7 bases between them. As DNA, the CDR3 is TGTGCCAGCAGTTACTCGAGGGGGAATCAGCCCCAGCATTTT. The encoded protein is CASSYSRGNQPQHF.

The chain uses TRBV6-4 and TRBJ1-4; D is unresolved. CDR1 and CDR2 from the germline V gene are MRHNA and SNTAGT. The CDR3 is 14 residues long. V was clipped by 5 bases and J by 6 bases, with 13 bases between them. CDR3 sequence: CASSPDGEDEKLFF. The CDR3 DNA is TGTGCCAGCAGTCCGGACGGGGAGGATGAAAAACTGTTTTTT.

The chain has TRBV11-1 and TRBJ1-1; 7 bases align to TRBD1. With V trimmed by 3 bases and J by 1 base, 5 bases remained unmatched. CDR1 and CDR2 (germline): SGHAT, FQDESV (reference sequence). The length of the CDR3 is 15 residues. Written as DNA, the CDR3 is TGTGCCAGCAGCTTTAGGGGGCTCGCGAACACTGAAGCTTTCTTT. It specifies CASSFRGLANTEAFF.

The chain couples TRBV3-1 (or the pseudogene TRBV3-2) to TRBJ2-7; 9 bases match TRBD2. CDR1 and CDR2 (germline): LGHDT, YNNKEL (reference sequence). V lost 1 base and J lost 0; bases outside the gene matches: 10. The CDR3 extends over 18 amino acids. DNA of the CDR3: TGTGCCAGCAGCCAAGTCCCAATTTTAGCGGGGGCCTCCTACGAGCAGTACTTC. Protein: CASSQVPILAGASYEQYF.

In DNA form, the CDR3 reads TGTGCCAGCAGTTTGAGGTCAGCAACTAATGAAAAACTGTTTTTT. Amino acid sequence: CASSLRSATNEKLFF. The gene calls are TRBV27 and TRBJ1-4; no clear D. Trimming took off 3 bases at V and 0 bases at J, with 8 bases between the two ends. Germline V gene lookup returns CDR1 MNHEY and CDR2 SMNVEV (reference sequence). CDR3 length: 15 amino acids.

This clone was detected a few times. The chain uses TRBV5-1 and TRBJ2-2, with 7 nucleotides matching TRBD1. The junction had 16 bases not matched to a gene; V was cut back by 4 bases and J by 4 bases. CDR1 SGHRS and CDR2 YFSETQ come from the germline V gene. The CDR3 totals 18 residues. CDR3 amino acids: CASSQQQVEGQLTGELFF. DNA for the CDR3: TGCGCCAGCAGCCAACAGCAAGTCGAGGGACAGCTCACCGGGGAGCTGTTTTTT.

The CDR3 loop reads CSASRTPGTAGNIQYF. The CDR3 DNA is TGCAGTGCTAGTCGAACCCCAGGGACTGCGGGAAACATTCAGTACTTC. This chain connects TRBV20-1 to TRBJ2-4; D might be TRBD2 (6 bases). Germline CDR1 and CDR2: DFQATT and SNEGSKA (reference sequence). Trimming shortened V by 3 bases and J by 6 bases, and 21 bases separated the two germline ends. This CDR3 is built from 16 residues.

The V and J genes are TRBV9 and TRBJ1-4; 8 nucleotides line up with TRBD1. Germline values: CDR1 SGDLS, CDR2 YYNGEE. V lost 3 bases and J lost 6; bases outside the gene matches: 4. The CDR3 is 14 amino acids. For the CDR3, the DNA is TGTGCCAGCAGCGCAACAGGGGGGGATGAAAAACTGTTTTTT. It encodes CASSATGGDEKLFF.

The chain is built from TRBV6-2 or TRBV6-3 and TRBJ2-5; 11 nucleotides line up with TRBD2. Germline-derived CDR1 and CDR2 are MNHEY and SVGEGT. There are 18 residues in the CDR3. The ends lost 4 bases at V and 2 bases at J; junction bases unmatched: 12. In nucleotides, the CDR3 is TGTGCCAGCAGTTCCGGGACTAGCGGCCGCCCGGCGCAAGAGACCCAGTACTTC. Its protein is CASSSGTSGRPAQETQYF.

The chain uses TRBV6-2 or TRBV6-3 and TRBJ1-1, with D hard to call. The CDR3 is made up of 14 amino acids. Germline V gene data show CDR1 as MNHEY and CDR2 as SVGEGT. Trimming took off 6 bases at V and 1 base at J, with 12 bases between the two ends. In DNA form, the CDR3 reads TGTGCCAGCAGCACGAATAACAGGAACACTGAAGCTTTCTTT. This gives the protein CASSTNNRNTEAFF.

The chain combines TRBV19 with TRBJ1-2, with 10 bases lining up with TRBD1. The germline V gene has CDR1 LNHDA and CDR2 SQIVND (reference sequence). V dropped 10 bases and J dropped 6; count of bases not matched to a gene: 5. This CDR3 has 12 residues. Here the CDR3 DNA reads TGTGCCACTACGACAGGGGGCGATGGCTACACCTTC. This sequence encodes CATTTGGDGYTF.

The chain uses TRBV6-6 and TRBJ2-7, with 7 bases fitting TRBD2. The J segment lost 2 bases and the V segment lost 5 bases, leaving 18 bases of the junction unmatched. The CDR3 totals 18 residues. Germline CDR1 reads MNHNY; CDR2 reads SVGAGI (reference sequence). CDR3 sequence reads: CASSPRGLLAIRTYEQYV. The CDR3 bases are TGTGCCAGCAGTCCAAGGGGATTACTAGCGATTCGCACCTACGAGCAGTACGTC.

This chain links TRBV21-1 with TRBJ2-7; TRBD2 is the table's D call, not checked against the DNA. TRBV21-1 constitutes a pseudogene. This CDR3 is built from 23 residues. CDR3 sequence: CASSKARDPPSHWISLGSYEQYF. In nucleotides, the CDR3 is TGTGCCAGCAGCAAAGCGCGGGATCCTCCGTCTCACTGGATCTCACTGGGCTCTTACGAGCAGTACTTC.